This T cell receptor (beta chain) was retrieved from a study of blood T cell repertoires in COVID-19. V shed 1 base and J 2 bases; nucleotides not matched to a gene: 8. In germline, CDR1 is SGHDT, CDR2 YYEEEE. This CDR3 contains 19 residues. Data came from immunoSEQ multiplex PCR; TCRdb stores just in-frame clones and leaves some out. The sample comprises 200,000 to 250,000 clones, 80% to 85% of which are singletons, and roughly 18% rests with the top ten. This clone was seen a handful of times. Sequencing input: peripheral blood. This sequence originates from a woman older than 75 with active or convalescent COVID-19. The V call is TRBV5-6, the J call TRBJ2-2, with 13 bases fitting TRBD2. The CDR3 here is CASSLRGLAGPPNTGELFF. The CDR3 DNA is TGTGCCAGCAGCTTGAGGGGACTAGCGGGACCTCCTAACACCGGGGAGCTGTTTTTT.